This T cell receptor (beta chain) was recorded in a study of blood T cells in healthy people across ages. Comment on this clonotype: The antigen is undetermined.

Study-level results: In long-lived donors, naive CD4+ cell counts and diversity exceeded those of aged donors.

A J-beta primer mix and a sample-barcoded 5' primer were used in a second PCR of about 7 to 12 cycles. Sequencing of every sample gave 2.5 million or more CDR3-containing paired-end reads. One entry per CDR3 protein results from TCRdb running MiXCR on the 5' RACE reads. The sample records hundreds of thousands of distinct CDR3 sequences, about 25% being singletons. Trimming took off 7 bases at V and 0 bases at J, with 13 bases between the two ends. The CDR3 sequence is 14 residues long. CDR1 and CDR2 (germline): LGHDT, YNNKEL (reference sequence). These same records also appear under a second study, on T cells of mothers and their children.

The sequence was obtained from a boy aged 5-17 years in good health. This chain uses TRBV3-1 with TRBJ2-7; D is uncertain. The sequencing input was blood. In nucleotides, the CDR3 is TGTGCCAGCAACGACGCGTCTAACTCCTACGAGCAGTACTTC. It translates to CASNDASNSYEQYF.